This T cell receptor beta chain was recovered during a study of cytomegalovirus exposure and HLA in healthy donors. Whole-study context: Findings of an earlier analysis included under 140 million unique TCR beta sequences from some 190 million T cells.

The PCR ran on 60 Vbeta and 13 Jbeta primers. The repertoire was sequenced with immunoSEQ multiplex PCR; TCRdb's copy has only in-frame clones and lacks some. The sample holds about 130,000 clones, roughly 80% seen once. General study findings and limits: Reportedly, fewer N-insertions than the approximately 650-donor mean appeared in an Asian-associated ancestry cluster in a later analysis.

Concerning this clone: Its antigen is as yet unknown.

Input material: PBMCs. The sequence was collected from a man aged 30-40 years in good health and CMV-seropositive.

The CDR3 nucleotides read TGTGCCAGCAGCTTAGTATGGACAGGGGGCCGCAATGAGCAGTTCTTC. Its translation is CASSLVWTGGRNEQFF. This chain uses TRBV7-6 with TRBJ2-1; 11 bases fit TRBD1. This CDR3 has 16 residues. Germline trimming cut 1 base from V and 6 bases from J; bases unmatched to any gene: 5. Per germline, CDR1 SGHVS and CDR2 FNYEAQ.